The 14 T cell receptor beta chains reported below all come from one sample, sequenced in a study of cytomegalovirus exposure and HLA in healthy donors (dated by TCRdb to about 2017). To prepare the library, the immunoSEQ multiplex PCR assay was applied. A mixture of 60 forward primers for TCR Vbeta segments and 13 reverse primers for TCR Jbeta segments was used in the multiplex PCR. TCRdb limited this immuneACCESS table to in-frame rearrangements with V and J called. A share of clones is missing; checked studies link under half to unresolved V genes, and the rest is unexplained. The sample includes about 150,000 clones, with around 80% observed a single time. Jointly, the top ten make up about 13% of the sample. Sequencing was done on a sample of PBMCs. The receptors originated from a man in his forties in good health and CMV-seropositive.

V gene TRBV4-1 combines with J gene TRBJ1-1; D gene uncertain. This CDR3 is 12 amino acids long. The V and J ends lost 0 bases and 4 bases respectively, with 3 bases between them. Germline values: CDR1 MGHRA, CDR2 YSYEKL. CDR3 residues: CASSQEATEAFF. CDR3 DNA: TGCGCCAGCAGCCAAGAGGCCACTGAAGCTTTCTTT.

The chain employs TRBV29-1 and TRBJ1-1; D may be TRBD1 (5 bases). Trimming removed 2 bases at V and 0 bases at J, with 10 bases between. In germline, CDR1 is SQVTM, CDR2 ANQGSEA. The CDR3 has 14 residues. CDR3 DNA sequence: TGCAGCGTTGAATGGGGGGGACTGAACACTGAAGCTTTCTTT. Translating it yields CSVEWGGLNTEAFF.

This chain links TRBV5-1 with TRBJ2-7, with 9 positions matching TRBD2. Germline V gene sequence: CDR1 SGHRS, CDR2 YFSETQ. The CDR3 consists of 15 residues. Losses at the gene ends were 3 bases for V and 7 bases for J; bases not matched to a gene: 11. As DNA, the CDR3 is TGCGCCAGCAGCTGGGGGGCTAGCGGGACAGAAGAGCAGTACTTC. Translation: CASSWGASGTEEQYF.

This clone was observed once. The CDR3 loop is CASSHALPGQRTQETQYF. The CDR3 DNA reads TGCGCCAGCAGCCACGCCCTACCGGGACAAAGAACCCAAGAGACCCAGTACTTC. The chain joins TRBV4-1 to TRBJ2-5, with a possible D match to TRBD1 (6 bases). V was trimmed by 3 bases and J by 1 base, leaving 21 bases between them. The CDR3 extends over 18 amino acids. Per germline, CDR1 MGHRA and CDR2 YSYEKL.

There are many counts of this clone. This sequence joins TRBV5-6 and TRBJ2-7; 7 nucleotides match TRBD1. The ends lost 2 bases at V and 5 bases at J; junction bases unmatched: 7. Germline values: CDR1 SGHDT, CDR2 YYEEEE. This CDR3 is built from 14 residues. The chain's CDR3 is CASSLPQGVDEQYF. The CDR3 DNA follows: TGTGCCAGCAGCTTACCGCAGGGGGTCGACGAGCAGTACTTC. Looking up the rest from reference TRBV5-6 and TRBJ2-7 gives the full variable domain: DAGVTQSPTHLIKTRGQQVTLRCSPKSGHDTVSWYQQALGQGPQFIFQYYEEEERQRGNFPDRFSGHQFPNYSSELNVNALLLGDSALYLCASSLPQGVDEQYFGPGTRLTVT.

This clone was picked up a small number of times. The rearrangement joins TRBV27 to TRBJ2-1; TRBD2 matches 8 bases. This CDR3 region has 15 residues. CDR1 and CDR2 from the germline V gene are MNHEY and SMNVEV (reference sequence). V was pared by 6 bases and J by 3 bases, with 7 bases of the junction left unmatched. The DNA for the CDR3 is TGTGCCAGCAGACTGATCAGCGGGAGCTACAATGAGCAGTTCTTC. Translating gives CASRLISGSYNEQFF.

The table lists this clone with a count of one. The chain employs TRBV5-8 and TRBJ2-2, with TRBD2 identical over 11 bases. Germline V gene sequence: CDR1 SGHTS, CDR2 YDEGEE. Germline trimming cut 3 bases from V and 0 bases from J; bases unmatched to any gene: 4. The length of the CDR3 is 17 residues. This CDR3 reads CASSWLAGGANTGELFF. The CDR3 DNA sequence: TGTGCCAGCAGCTGGCTAGCGGGAGGTGCGAACACCGGGGAGCTGTTTTTT.

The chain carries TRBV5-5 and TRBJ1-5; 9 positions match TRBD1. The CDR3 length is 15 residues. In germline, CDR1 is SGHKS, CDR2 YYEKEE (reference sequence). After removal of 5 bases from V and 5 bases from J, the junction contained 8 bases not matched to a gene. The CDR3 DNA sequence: TGTGCCAGCAGACCGGGACAGGGAGGGCATCAGCCCCAGCATTTT. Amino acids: CASRPGQGGHQPQHF.

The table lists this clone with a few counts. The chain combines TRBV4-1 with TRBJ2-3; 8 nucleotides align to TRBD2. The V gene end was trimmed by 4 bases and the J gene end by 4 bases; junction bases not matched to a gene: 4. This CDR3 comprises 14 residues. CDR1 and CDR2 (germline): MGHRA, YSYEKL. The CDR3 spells CASSRTAGADTQYF. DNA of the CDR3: TGCGCCAGCAGCCGTACAGCGGGAGCAGATACGCAGTATTTT.

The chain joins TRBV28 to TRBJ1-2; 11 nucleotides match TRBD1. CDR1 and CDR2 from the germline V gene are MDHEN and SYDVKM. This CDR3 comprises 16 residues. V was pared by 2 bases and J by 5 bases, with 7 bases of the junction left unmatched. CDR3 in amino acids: CASSLPPGQGGYGYTF. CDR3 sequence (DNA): TGTGCCAGCAGTTTACCCCCGGGACAGGGGGGATATGGCTACACCTTC.

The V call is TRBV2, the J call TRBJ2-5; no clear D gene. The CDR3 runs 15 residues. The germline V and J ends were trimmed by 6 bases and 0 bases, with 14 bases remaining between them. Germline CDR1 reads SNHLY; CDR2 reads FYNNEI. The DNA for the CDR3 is TGTGCCAGCAGCCCCCGGCGGTCGTACCAAGAGACCCAGTACTTC. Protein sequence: CASSPRRSYQETQYF.

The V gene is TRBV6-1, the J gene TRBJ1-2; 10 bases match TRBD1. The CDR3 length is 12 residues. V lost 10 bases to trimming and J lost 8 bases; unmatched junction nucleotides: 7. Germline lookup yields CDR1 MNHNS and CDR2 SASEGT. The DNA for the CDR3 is TGTGCCACCAGACAGGGGGCTCAAGGCTACACCTTC. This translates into CATRQGAQGYTF.

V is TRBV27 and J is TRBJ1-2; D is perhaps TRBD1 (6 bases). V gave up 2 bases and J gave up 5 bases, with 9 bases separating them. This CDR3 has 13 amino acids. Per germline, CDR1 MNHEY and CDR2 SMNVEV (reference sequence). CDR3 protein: CASSLRDRYGYTF. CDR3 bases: TGTGCCAGCAGTTTACGAGACAGGTATGGCTACACCTTC.

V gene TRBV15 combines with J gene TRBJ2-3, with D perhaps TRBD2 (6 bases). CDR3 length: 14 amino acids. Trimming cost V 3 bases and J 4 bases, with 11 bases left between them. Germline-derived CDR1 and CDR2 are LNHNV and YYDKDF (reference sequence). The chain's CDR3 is CATSRDGRADTQYF. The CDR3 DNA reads TGTGCCACCAGCAGGGACGGGAGAGCAGATACGCAGTATTTT.